A single sample is the source of the 21 T cell receptor beta chains below, sequenced in a study of patients and donors after allogeneic stem cell transplantation. TCRdb processed the RT-PCR reads anew with MiXCR; each CDR3 protein has one entry. The sample has about 960,000 distinct CDR3 sequences; 15% to 20% are singletons. The sample was blood, either unsorted or a sorted T cell fraction (not recorded which). The receptors here all came from a human donor who was either an allogeneic HSCT recipient or a stem cell or donor lymphocyte infusion donor (not recorded which). It is not recorded whose cells these are; they may come from a transplant donor.

This clonotype has more than one count but fewer than ten. The chain employs TRBV5-1 and TRBJ2-2; D is tentatively TRBD1 or TRBD2 (6 bases each). Looked up from germline, CDR1 is SGHRS and CDR2 is YFSETQ. The CDR3 runs to 15 residues. V was cut by 4 bases and J by 3 bases, with 13 bases left in between. The CDR3 DNA reads TGCGCCAGCAGCCAAGGGGGGTCGGACACCGGGGAGCTGTTTTTT. The encoded protein is CASSQGGSDTGELFF.

The table lists this clonotype with many counts. The chain couples TRBV12-3 or TRBV12-4 to TRBJ2-7; 10 bases are a match to TRBD2. With 4 bases clipped from V and 4 bases from J, the junction kept 7 bases outside the gene matches. CDR3 length: 15 amino acids. As DNA, the CDR3 is TGTGCCAGCAGTTCCTCTAGCGGGGGTAGATACGAGCAGTACTTC. As protein: CASSSSSGGRYEQYF.

In this sample, this clonotype turned up many times. The gene calls are TRBV7-3 and TRBJ1-1; no firm D call. Trimming left V 5 bases short and J 0 bases short, with 7 bases between. The CDR3 runs 13 residues. CDR1 and CDR2 from the germline V gene are SGHTA and FQGTGA. As DNA, the CDR3 is TGTGCCAGCAGCCCCAGGATGAACACTGAAGCTTTCTTT. It codes for CASSPRMNTEAFF.

In this sample, this clonotype turned up a few times. The V gene is TRBV12-3 or TRBV12-4, the J gene TRBJ2-2; the match to TRBD1 covers 7 bases. V shed 6 bases, J shed 4 bases, and the junction held 8 bases outside the gene matches. The CDR3 has 15 residues. Here the CDR3 reads CASSAQGSGTGELFF. The DNA for the CDR3 is TGTGCCAGCAGCGCACAGGGGTCGGGCACCGGGGAGCTGTTTTTT.

The chain carries TRBV6-1 and TRBJ2-1; 12 positions agree with TRBD2. Germline CDR1 is MNHNS and CDR2 is SASEGT. CDR3 size: 20 residues. The V segment lost 4 bases and the J segment 1 base; nucleotides outside the gene matches: 14. CDR3: CASSGPSGGAPSPSYNEQFF. CDR3 sequence (DNA): TGTGCCAGCAGTGGCCCTAGCGGGGGGGCTCCATCCCCATCCTACAATGAGCAGTTCTTC.

The chain combines TRBV7-9 with TRBJ2-7; 8 nucleotides agree with TRBD1. The CDR3 length is 16 residues. Trimming took 6 bases from V and 5 from J; bases not matched to a gene: 15. CDR1 SEHNR and CDR2 FQNEAQ come from the germline V gene (reference sequence). In DNA form, the CDR3 reads TGTGCCAGCAGTTTGGTGTTACGGACAGGGCTGGACGAGCAGTACTTC. Amino acids: CASSLVLRTGLDEQYF.

The chain has TRBV10-3 and TRBJ2-5, with a weak D call TRBD2 (5 bases). Germline-derived CDR1 and CDR2 are ENHRY and SYGVKD. This CDR3 spans 16 amino acids. Trimming pared 0 bases from V and 2 bases from J, leaving 13 bases between. DNA of the CDR3: TGTGCCATCAGTGAGTCAACGGGATCTGATCAAGAGACCCAGTACTTC. Residues: CAISESTGSDQETQYF.

This clonotype was counted ten times or more. At one boundary the junction diverges from the germline segment, which might be a read error. This chain links TRBV29-1 with TRBJ2-1, with D perhaps matching TRBD2 (5 bases). The CDR3 consists of 15 residues. Germline V gives CDR1 SQVTM, CDR2 ANQGSEA. The CDR3 spells CSVEGGPSSYNEQFF. DNA of the CDR3: TGCAGCGTGGAAGGAGGTCCTAGCTCCTACAATGAGCAGTTCTTC.

The chain has TRBV6-2 or TRBV6-3 and TRBJ2-3; no clear D. Trimming cost V 6 bases and J 2 bases, with 12 bases left between them. This CDR3 is built from 14 residues. CDR1 MNHEY and CDR2 SVGEGT come from the germline V gene. CDR3 sequence: CASRDLAPTDTQYF. CDR3 nucleotides: TGTGCCAGCAGAGACCTTGCCCCCACAGATACGCAGTATTTT.

The J gene is TRBJ1-1, the V gene TRBV2; 7 positions match TRBD1. Germline V gives CDR1 SNHLY, CDR2 FYNNEI. This CDR3 region has 16 residues. The V and J ends lost 6 bases and 2 bases, in that order; junction bases with no gene match: 12. CDR3 sequence: CASSGPPTGLNTEAFF. The DNA of the CDR3 is TGTGCCAGCAGCGGACCCCCGACAGGGTTAAACACTGAAGCTTTCTTT. Combining the CDR3 with reference TRBV2 and TRBJ1-1 gives the whole variable domain EPEVTQTPSHQVTQMGQEVILRCVPISNHLYFYWYRQILGQKVEFLVSFYNNEISEKSEIFDDQFSVERPDGSNFTLKIRSTKLEDSAMYFCASSGPPTGLNTEAFFGQGTRLTVV.

The chain links TRBV7-2 to TRBJ1-5; D unresolved. Germline CDR1 reads SGHTA; CDR2 reads FQGNSA. The V gene lost 4 bases and the J gene lost 6 bases, with 13 bases spanning the gap. CDR3 length equals 14 residues. The CDR3 DNA is TGTGCCAGCAGCTCTACGGGGTCTATTCAGCCCCAGCATTTT. This translates into CASSSTGSIQPQHF.

V and J are TRBV12-3 or TRBV12-4 and TRBJ2-3; D may be TRBD1 (6 bases). This CDR3 is built from 15 residues. V was clipped by 10 bases and J by 3 bases, with 20 bases between them. CDR3 in amino acids: CATSQARGWTDTQYF. CDR3 DNA sequence: TGTGCCACCTCCCAGGCCAGGGGTTGGACAGATACGCAGTATTTT.

This clonotype was recorded at least ten times. This rearrangement joins TRBV5-1 to TRBJ2-7; D tentatively fits TRBD1 or TRBD2 (5 bases each). Trimming pared 0 bases from V and 1 base from J, leaving 11 bases between. This CDR3 region has 15 residues. CDR1 is SGHRS, CDR2 YFSETQ, per germline. CDR3 in DNA: TGCGCCAGCAGCTTGGGTGGGACGGCTTCCTACGAGCAGTACTTC. It encodes CASSLGGTASYEQYF.

Here the CDR3 reads CSVEVRGRFNEQYF. CDR3 coding DNA: TGCAGCGTTGAAGTACGCGGGAGGTTCAACGAGCAGTACTTC. The genes are TRBV29-1 and TRBJ2-7; 8 bases fit TRBD2. V trimming: 1 base; J trimming: 5 bases; junction bases outside the gene matches: 7. This CDR3 is 14 amino acids long. Looked up from germline, CDR1 is SQVTM and CDR2 is ANQGSEA.

This clonotype was counted only a few times. The gene calls are TRBV24-1 and TRBJ1-2; 7 nucleotides line up with TRBD1. J was trimmed by 6 bases and V by 4 bases; bases with no gene match: 7. The CDR3 consists of 14 residues. Germline CDR1 reads KGHDR; CDR2 reads SFDVKD. CDR3 protein: CATSDRQGINGYTF. The CDR3 nucleotides are TGTGCCACCAGTGACCGACAGGGAATAAATGGCTACACCTTC.

V and J are TRBV18 and TRBJ1-5; the D is unclear. With 5 bases removed from V and 6 bases from J, the gap between germline ends came to 14 bases. Germline V gene lookup returns CDR1 KGHSH and CDR2 LQKENI. The CDR3 runs 14 residues. CDR3 sequence reads: CASSEVGWSQPQHF. The CDR3 DNA reads TGTGCCAGCTCAGAGGTGGGTTGGAGTCAGCCCCAGCATTTT. Supplemented by reference TRBV18 and TRBJ1-5, the full variable domain reads NAGVMQNPRHLVRRRGQEARLRCSPMKGHSHVYWYRQLPEEGLKFMVYLQKENIIDESGMPKERFSAEFPKEGPSILRIQQVVRGDSAAYFCASSEVGWSQPQHFGDGTRLSIL.

The chain links TRBV12-3 or TRBV12-4 to TRBJ1-6; D is possibly TRBD1 (6 bases). This CDR3 contains 19 residues. V lost 2 bases, J lost 7 bases, and 24 bases lay in between. CDR3 nucleotides: TGTGCCAGCAGTTTAATAGGCCAGGGGTCCTCTATATACAATTCACCCCTCCACTTT. Encoded protein: CASSLIGQGSSIYNSPLHF.

This chain joins TRBV11-2 and TRBJ1-2, with D possibly being TRBD1 (6 bases). CDR3 length: 17 amino acids. Trimming shortened V by 5 bases and J by 5 bases, and 24 bases separated the two germline ends. The germline gives CDR1 SGHAT, CDR2 FQNNGV. In DNA, the CDR3 is TGTGCCAGCAGCCCAGGGCGATTGGGGGGGCCCAATTATGGCTACACCTTC. Translated: CASSPGRLGGPNYGYTF.

The rearrangement links TRBV6-1 to TRBJ2-7, with a tentative D call TRBD2 (6 bases). This CDR3 region has 18 residues. The ends were cut back, 6 bases at V and 3 bases at J, with 27 bases in the middle. Germline V gives CDR1 MNHNS, CDR2 SASEGT. CDR3 nucleotide sequence: TGTGCCAGCAGCTATTTTCGGGGGAACTCAGGACACTTCTACGAGCAGTACTTC. This sequence encodes CASSYFRGNSGHFYEQYF.

The chain recombines TRBV28 with TRBJ2-3; no clear D gene. This CDR3 comprises 14 residues. The germline V gene has CDR1 MDHEN and CDR2 SYDVKM. V dropped 6 bases and J dropped 6 bases, with 16 bases sitting between them. CDR3 loop: CASSQTTSRDTQYF. For the CDR3, the DNA is TGTGCCAGCAGCCAAACTACTTCACGTGATACGCAGTATTTT.

This clonotype was counted a few times. The CDR3 region has the DNA TGTGCCAGCAGTTTGACAGGGTTCTACGAGCAGTACTTC. Its translation is CASSLTGFYEQYF. V is TRBV12-3 or TRBV12-4 and J is TRBJ2-7, with 7 bases aligning to TRBD1. The ends lost 3 bases at V and 3 bases at J; junction bases unmatched: 2. The CDR3 runs 13 residues.